These 9 T cell receptor beta chains were sequenced from one sample in a study of cytomegalovirus exposure and HLA in healthy donors. PCR used 60 Vbeta primers and 13 Jbeta primers. Generated by immunoSEQ multiplex PCR, the TCRdb table keeps only in-frame clones and is missing some. In the table there are over 80,000 clones, about four fifths of which are singletons. The specimen was PBMCs. The receptors were gathered from a man aged 50-59 years in good health and CMV-seronegative.

The CDR3 nucleotides are TGTGCCAGCAGTGCGCCTGAGGGGGCGGGGTTCGAGCAGTACTTC. This codes for CASSAPEGAGFEQYF. The chain carries TRBV28 and TRBJ2-7; D possibly corresponds to TRBD1 (7 bases). The CDR3 is made up of 15 amino acids. V lost 5 bases and J 6 bases, leaving 20 bases between the germline ends. Germline CDR1 is MDHEN and CDR2 is SYDVKM.

The J gene is TRBJ2-7, the V gene TRBV29-1; 7 bases map to TRBD1. Germline values: CDR1 SQVTM, CDR2 ANQGSEA. The trim removed 7 bases at V and 4 bases at J, leaving 4 bases unmatched. The CDR3 has 11 amino acids. The CDR3 sequence: CSASRGYEQYF. CDR3 DNA: TGCAGCGCTTCCAGGGGGTACGAGCAGTACTTC.

V is TRBV18 and J is TRBJ1-5; D gene unclear. Germline-derived CDR1 and CDR2 are KGHSH and LQKENI. This CDR3 has 12 residues. Trimming removed 2 bases at V and 9 bases at J, with 8 bases between. CDR3 nucleotides: TGTGCCAGCTCACCAAGCGGTCTGCCCCAGCATTTT. Protein product: CASSPSGLPQHF.

This chain links TRBV6-1 with TRBJ1-1; 8 nucleotides line up with TRBD1. The J segment lost 6 bases and the V segment lost 9 bases, leaving 6 bases of the junction unmatched. The CDR3 loop spans 12 amino acids. Germline V gene sequence: CDR1 MNHNS, CDR2 SASEGT. Written as DNA, the CDR3 is TGTGCCAGTCGGACAGGGATCCCTGAAGCTTTCTTT. It translates to CASRTGIPEAFF.

V gene TRBV9 combines with J gene TRBJ2-1; tentative D call: TRBD1 (6 bases). V lost 4 bases and J 8 bases, leaving 19 bases between the germline ends. The CDR3 has 15 residues. From germline, CDR1 is SGDLS and CDR2 YYNGEE. As DNA, the CDR3 is TGTGCCAGCAGCCCCGACCCCCTCAGGGGCGATGAGCAGTTCTTC. This encodes CASSPDPLRGDEQFF.

The chain uses TRBV28 and TRBJ2-5; D gene ambiguous. The V end was cut by 2 bases, the J end by 2 bases, with 6 bases between. This CDR3 has 13 amino acids. The germline V gene encodes CDR1 MDHEN and CDR2 SYDVKM. In DNA form, the CDR3 reads TGTGCCAGCAGTTTACCCAGGCAAGAGACCCAGTACTTC. Protein: CASSLPRQETQYF. The whole variable domain, filled in from reference TRBV28 and TRBJ2-5, reads DVKVTQSSRYLVKRTGEKVFLECVQDMDHENMFWYRQDPGLGLRLIYFSYDVKMKEKGDIPEGYSVSREKKERFSLILESASTNQTSMYLCASSLPRQETQYFGPGTRLLVL.

The genes are TRBV7-9 and TRBJ2-3; D remains unclear. The CDR3 is made up of 11 amino acids. The germline V and J ends were trimmed by 8 bases and 4 bases, with 7 bases remaining between them. From germline, CDR1 is SEHNR and CDR2 FQNEAQ (reference sequence). CDR3 loop: CASAYSDTQYF. The CDR3 coding sequence is TGTGCCAGCGCGTATTCAGATACGCAGTATTTT.

The chain recombines TRBV7-6 with TRBJ2-7, with D perhaps TRBD1 (6 bases). V lost 1 base to trimming and J lost 2 bases, with 6 bases between them. The CDR3 length is 13 residues. Per germline, CDR1 SGHVS and CDR2 FNYEAQ. The CDR3, as DNA: TGTGCCAGCAGCTTAGGGACAGCCTACGAGCAGTACTTC. This translates into CASSLGTAYEQYF.

V gene TRBV5-4 combines with J gene TRBJ2-7, with 11 bases identical to TRBD2. In germline, CDR1 is SGHNT, CDR2 YYREEE (reference sequence). The CDR3 has 15 residues. V was pared by 0 bases and J by 5 bases, with 4 bases of the junction left unmatched. This CDR3 is CASSLELAGAHEQYF. The CDR3, as DNA: TGTGCCAGCAGCTTGGAACTAGCGGGAGCCCACGAGCAGTACTTC.